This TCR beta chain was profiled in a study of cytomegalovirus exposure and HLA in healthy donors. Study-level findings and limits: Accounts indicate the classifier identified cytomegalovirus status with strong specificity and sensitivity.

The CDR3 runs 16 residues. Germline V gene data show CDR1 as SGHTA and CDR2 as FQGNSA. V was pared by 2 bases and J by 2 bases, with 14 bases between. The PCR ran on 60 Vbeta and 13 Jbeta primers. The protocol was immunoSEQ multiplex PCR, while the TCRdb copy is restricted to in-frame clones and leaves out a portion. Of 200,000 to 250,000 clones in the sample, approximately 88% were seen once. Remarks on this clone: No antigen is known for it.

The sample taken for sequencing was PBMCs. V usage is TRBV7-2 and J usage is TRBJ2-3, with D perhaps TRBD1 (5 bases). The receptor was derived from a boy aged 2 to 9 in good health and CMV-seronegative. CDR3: CASSLSWGGHTDTQYF. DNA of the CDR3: TGTGCCAGCAGCTTAAGTTGGGGCGGCCACACAGATACGCAGTATTTT.